This T cell receptor (beta chain) emerged from a study of PD-L1 blockade in urothelial cancer. As for the study in general: Patients started atezolizumab in the mid-2010s, 1,200 mg intravenously every 3 weeks.

Sequenced by immunoSEQ multiplex PCR; TCRdb stores in-frame clones only, minus some. The sample carries 60,000 or so clones, 85% recorded once. Time point here: pretreatment peripheral blood. Each patient gave between 1 and 8 samples of peripheral blood mononuclear cells, which were collected pretreatment and during treatment. This TCR came from a man aged 65 to 79 with urothelial cancer. Sequences were derived from PBMCs, sampled around atezolizumab (anti-PD-L1) treatment.

The CDR3 DNA reads TGTGCCAGCAGCTTAGACGGGACTAGCGGACTACGGGAGCAGTACTTC. It translates to CASSLDGTSGLREQYF. The chain links TRBV7-2 to TRBJ2-7; 11 nucleotides match TRBD2. The V gene end was trimmed by 1 base and the J gene end by 7 bases; junction bases not matched to a gene: 9. Per the germline V gene, CDR1 is SGHTA and CDR2 is FQGNSA. The CDR3 sequence is 16 residues long.